What follows are 19 T cell receptor beta chains derived from one specimen sequenced in a study of graft-versus-host responses after intestinal transplantation (dated by TCRdb to the early 2020s). Library creation used the immunoSEQ multiplex PCR assay. The immuneACCESS repertoire file appears here via TCRdb, limited to in-frame rearrangements. These files lack a portion of the clones; in checked studies, under half of the deficit traces to unresolved V genes, and the cause of the others is not known. The sample contains under 80,000 clones, over 80% of them found a single time. Of the sample, approximately 0.73% falls within the top ten clones. The material was PBMCs, obtained 98 days after intestinal transplantation. The receptors stem from a human patient who received an intestinal transplant, so some T cells may come from the graft donor.

In this sample, this clone turned up once. This rearrangement joins TRBV6-5 to TRBJ2-5; D is perhaps TRBD2 (6 bases). Germline assignment: CDR1 MNHEY and CDR2 SVGAGI. V lost 8 bases and J 4 bases, leaving 20 bases between the germline ends. The CDR3 sequence is 15 residues long. The CDR3 spells CASRRLTGVGETQYF. In DNA, the CDR3 is TGTGCCAGCCGGCGACTGACGGGGGTGGGAGAGACCCAGTACTTC.

This chain uses TRBV7-9 with TRBJ2-7; D remains ambiguous. Deletions cut 1 base from V and 3 bases from J, with 7 bases between. The CDR3 runs to 13 residues. The germline V gene has CDR1 SEHNR and CDR2 FQNEAQ (reference sequence). In DNA, the CDR3 is TGTGCCAGCAGCTTAGGCACATACTACGAGCAGTACTTC. Translation gives CASSLGTYYEQYF.

The chain carries TRBV7-9 and TRBJ2-5; D unclear. The V gene lost 1 base and the J gene lost 3 bases, with 6 bases spanning the gap. The CDR3 is 13 residues long. Germline CDR1 SEHNR, CDR2 FQNEAQ (reference sequence). CDR3 region: CASSLGVEETQYF. The CDR3 region has the DNA TGTGCCAGCAGCTTAGGGGTGGAAGAGACCCAGTACTTC.

The chain couples TRBV10-3 to TRBJ2-3, with 7 bases fitting TRBD1. Germline lookup yields CDR1 ENHRY and CDR2 SYGVKD. The CDR3 is 16 residues long. Trimming removed 4 bases from V and 2 bases from J; junction bases left unmatched: 9. CDR3 DNA: TGTGCCATCAGTGGGAGCTCAGGGGGAGACACAGATACGCAGTATTTT. Translating it yields CAISGSSGGDTDTQYF.

A single count supports this clone. This sequence joins TRBV6-1 and TRBJ1-5; 10 bases are shared with TRBD1. V shed 5 bases, J shed 6 bases, and the junction held 7 bases outside the gene matches. Germline V gives CDR1 MNHNS, CDR2 SASEGT. The CDR3 runs 15 residues. CDR3 nucleotide sequence: TGTGCCAGCAGTCGCCTGACAGGGGGCACTCAGCCCCAGCATTTT. Encoded protein: CASSRLTGGTQPQHF.

The chain is built from TRBV15 and TRBJ1-4, with TRBD1 as a possible D gene (6 bases). V was shortened by 4 bases and J by 7 bases, with 22 bases between the two germline ends. Germline V CDR1 and CDR2: LNHNV, YYDKDF (reference sequence). The CDR3 totals 17 residues. The CDR3 spells CATSNSGARGRAEKLFF. CDR3 DNA sequence: TGTGCCACCAGCAACTCCGGGGCTCGGGGGCGCGCTGAAAAACTGTTTTTT.

The chain has TRBV7-3 and TRBJ2-1, with a possible D match to TRBD2 (5 bases). The CDR3 totals 13 residues. Trimming shortened V by 2 bases and J by 13 bases, and 15 bases separated the two germline ends. Germline CDR1 reads SGHTA; CDR2 reads FQGTGA. The CDR3 bases are TGTGCCAGCAGCTTAGGGCCAGGAGGTGACCAGTTCTTC. As protein: CASSLGPGGDQFF. The complete variable domain, with remaining parts taken from reference TRBV7-3 and TRBJ2-1, reads GAGVSQTPSNKVTEKGKYVELRCDPISGHTALYWYRQSLGQGPEFLIYFQGTGAADDSGLPNDRFFAVRPEGSVSTLKIQRTERGDSAVYLCASSLGPGGDQFFGPGTRLTVL.

This clone was seen just once. This chain connects TRBV11-3 to TRBJ2-1; D gene ambiguous. V shed 0 bases and J shed 4 bases, with 10 bases lying between them. CDR1 and CDR2 (germline): SGHNT, YENEEA. The length of the CDR3 is 15 residues. The CDR3 nucleotides read TGTGCCAGCAGCTTAGAGGAAGGAACTTACAATGAGCAGTTCTTC. Translated: CASSLEEGTYNEQFF.

V and J are TRBV7-6 and TRBJ2-2, with D uncertain. V was clipped by 4 bases and J by 7 bases, with 16 bases between them. The CDR3 is 15 amino acids. The germline V gene has CDR1 SGHVS and CDR2 FNYEAQ. DNA of the CDR3: TGTGCCAGCAGCTCCCAATTTTTTATGTACGGGGAGCTGTTTTTT. Translated: CASSSQFFMYGELFF.

The V and J genes are TRBV10-1 and TRBJ2-7; 8 nucleotides agree with TRBD2. The germline V gene encodes CDR1 WNHNN and CDR2 SYGVQD (reference sequence). The CDR3 is 16 amino acids. After removal of 6 bases from V and 5 bases from J, the junction contained 15 bases not matched to a gene. The CDR3 coding sequence is TGCGCCAGCAGCGCCCCCGGCCCAGCGGGAGCGGACGAGCAGTACTTC. Amino acids: CASSAPGPAGADEQYF.

The V and J genes are TRBV28 and TRBJ2-7; 7 bases map to TRBD1. Trimming took 2 bases from V and 4 from J; bases not matched to a gene: 2. The CDR3 is 13 residues long. Germline CDR1 and CDR2: MDHEN and SYDVKM. CDR3 protein: CASSLGTVYEQYF. CDR3 coding DNA: TGTGCCAGCAGTTTAGGGACAGTTTACGAGCAGTACTTC.

V gene TRBV11-2 combines with J gene TRBJ2-1; 13 bases align to TRBD2. The CDR3 is made up of 16 amino acids. V lost 5 bases and J lost 4; bases outside the gene matches: 5. The germline gives CDR1 SGHAT, CDR2 FQNNGV. The CDR3: CASSHGLAGVYNEQFF. DNA of the CDR3: TGTGCCAGCAGCCACGGACTAGCGGGAGTTTACAATGAGCAGTTCTTC.

This chain links TRBV2 with TRBJ1-2; maybe TRBD1 (6 bases). CDR3 size: 11 residues. Trimming removed 10 bases at V and 6 bases at J, with 12 bases between. Germline values: CDR1 SNHLY, CDR2 FYNNEI. The CDR3 sequence: CATRGTDGYTF. The DNA of the CDR3 is TGTGCCACCAGGGGTACCGATGGCTACACCTTC.

This rearrangement joins TRBV7-3 to TRBJ2-2; D unclear. Germline V gives CDR1 SGHTA, CDR2 FQGTGA. The CDR3 sequence is 15 residues long. V was trimmed by 5 bases and J by 0 bases, leaving 10 bases between them. The CDR3 region is CASSPANSNTGELFF. The CDR3 nucleotides are TGTGCCAGCAGCCCCGCCAACTCGAACACCGGGGAGCTGTTTTTT. Looking up the rest from reference TRBV7-3 and TRBJ2-2 gives the full variable domain: GAGVSQTPSNKVTEKGKYVELRCDPISGHTALYWYRQSLGQGPEFLIYFQGTGAADDSGLPNDRFFAVRPEGSVSTLKIQRTERGDSAVYLCASSPANSNTGELFFGEGSRLTVL.

This clone was seen a handful of times. This chain uses TRBV19 with TRBJ1-4; D gene uncertain. V lost 3 bases and J 7 bases, leaving 9 bases between the germline ends. CDR1 and CDR2 (germline): LNHDA, SQIVND (reference sequence). This CDR3 region has 13 residues. The CDR3 reads CASSILGGEKLFF. Written as DNA, the CDR3 is TGTGCCAGTAGTATCTTAGGTGGTGAAAAACTGTTTTTT.

The CDR3 loop reads CASREAGEGETQYF. The CDR3 bases are TGTGCCAGTAGGGAGGCGGGAGAGGGAGAGACCCAGTACTTC. The chain joins TRBV19 to TRBJ2-5, with 7 nucleotides matching TRBD2. The CDR3 is 14 amino acids. The V gene's germline CDR1 is LNHDA and CDR2 SQIVND (reference sequence). J lost 4 bases, V lost 6 bases, and 8 bases had no gene match.

This chain uses TRBV18 with TRBJ2-6; D unresolved. CDR1 is KGHSH, CDR2 LQKENI, per germline. V was trimmed by 0 bases and J by 12 bases, leaving 9 bases between them. This CDR3 has 13 residues. This CDR3 is CASSPPAAPVLTF. CDR3 sequence (DNA): TGTGCCAGCTCACCACCCGCAGCCCCCGTCCTGACTTTC.

The chain couples TRBV6-5 to TRBJ1-5; 7 bases match TRBD1. Per germline, CDR1 MNHEY and CDR2 SVGAGI. The V and J ends lost 6 bases and 5 bases, in that order; junction bases with no gene match: 4. The CDR3 sequence is 13 residues long. This chain's CDR3 is CASSPQGDQPQHF. The CDR3 coding sequence is TGTGCCAGCAGCCCGCAGGGGGATCAGCCCCAGCATTTT.

This chain uses TRBV5-6 with TRBJ2-7; a weak D match, TRBD1 (5 bases). The CDR3 runs to 16 residues. With 1 base removed from V and 0 bases from J, the gap between germline ends came to 14 bases. Germline V lookup: CDR1 SGHDT, CDR2 YYEEEE. As DNA, the CDR3 is TGTGCCAGCAGCTTGCACAGGACCTTGAGCTCCTACGAGCAGTACTTC. It is translated as CASSLHRTLSSYEQYF.